A selection of T cell receptor beta chains follows, all from one sample in a study of shared clonotypes between healthy human individuals. The assay was immunoSEQ multiplex PCR, and TCRdb's table has in-frame clones only and misses some. The sample lists roughly 700,000 clones, about nine tenths occurring once. Sequenced material: memory CD8+ T cells from PBMCs. The receptors were sampled from a man aged 18 to 29 in good health. Some clones in this sample may be carry-over from other donors' samples. The CDR3 runs from the conserved cysteine through the conserved F or W. A D gene is named only where the DNA matches it firmly. The size of a clone is reported for some rows only, either as once, few or many, or as a class for expanded clones.

J,D,V,size,CDR3,DNA
TRBJ2-1,-,TRBV15,-,CATSRDDAELYNEQFF,TGTGCCACCAGCAGAGATGACGCGGAGCTTTACAATGAGCAGTTCTTC
TRBJ2-7,TRBD1,TRBV4-1,-,CASSQLEAGGYEQYF,TGCGCCAGCAGCCAACTGGAGGCAGGGGGCTACGAGCAGTACTTC
TRBJ2-1,-,TRBV7-9,-,CASRHVQVSSYNEQFF,TGTGCCAGCAGGCACGTACAGGTGAGCTCCTACAATGAGCAGTTCTTC
TRBJ1-6,-,TRBV4-1,-,CASSQFNSNSPLHF,TGCGCCAGCAGCCAGTTTAACAGCAATTCACCCCTCCACTTT
TRBJ2-1,TRBD2,TRBV2,-,CASRESLAEREDEQFF,TGTGCCAGCAGAGAAAGTTTAGCGGAACGGGAGGATGAGCAGTTCTTC
TRBJ1-2,TRBD1,TRBV15,-,CATSREGQGAGGYTF,TGTGCCACCAGCAGAGAGGGACAGGGGGCGGGTGGCTACACCTTC
TRBJ2-7,-,TRBV7-7,once,CASSLDLRDEQYF,TGTGCCAGCAGCTTAGACCTACGGGACGAGCAGTACTTC
TRBJ1-5,-,TRBV6-5,-,CASSYGGPGNQPQHF,TGTGCCAGCAGTTACGGTGGGCCGGGCAATCAGCCCCAGCATTTT
TRBJ1-1,-,TRBV18,-,CASSPLPMDKRLIEAFF,TGTGCCAGCTCACCACTACCCATGGACAAGAGACTAATTGAAGCTTTCTTT
TRBJ2-5,-,TRBV12-2,-,CASRLRSRRDTIQETQYF,TGTGCAAGTCGCTTAAGATCTAGGAGGGACACCATCCAAGAGACCCAGTACTTC
TRBJ2-7,TRBD1,TRBV19,-,CASSIGTGRAYEQYF,TGTGCCAGTAGTATCGGGACAGGGAGGGCCTACGAGCAGTACTTC
TRBJ2-7,-,TRBV27,-,CASSLKVTYEQYF,TGTGCCAGCAGTTTAAAGGTTACCTACGAGCAGTACTTC
TRBJ2-1,TRBD2,TRBV2,-,CASSETSGTYNEQFF,TGTGCCAGCAGTGAAACTAGCGGGACGTACAATGAGCAGTTCTTC
TRBJ1-6,-,TRBV7-9,-,CASSSPLQQRDESPLHF,TGTGCCAGCAGCTCCCCCCTTCAGCAGAGGGACGAATCACCCCTCCACTTT
TRBJ2-1,-,TRBV25-1,-,CASTYGNEQFF,TGTGCCAGCACTTACGGTAATGAGCAGTTCTTC
TRBJ2-4,-,TRBV13,many,CASSSQPREIDIQYF,TGTGCCAGCAGCTCCCAACCACGGGAGATCGACATTCAGTACTTC
TRBJ1-2,TRBD1,TRBV4-3,-,CASSQVAGTGVIAYGYTF,TGCGCCAGCAGCCAAGTTGCGGGAACAGGGGTTATTGCCTATGGCTACACCTTC
TRBJ2-7,TRBD2,TRBV29-1,-,CSVLRGGAYEQYF,TGCAGCGTTCTCCGGGGGGGAGCCTACGAGCAGTACTTC
TRBJ2-5,-,TRBV16,-,CASSQGAETQYF,TGTGCCAGCAGCCAAGGGGCAGAGACCCAGTACTTC
TRBJ2-3,-,TRBV28,-,CASSSAGEGASTDTQYF,TGTGCCAGCAGTTCAGCCGGGGAGGGGGCTAGCACAGATACGCAGTATTTT
TRBJ2-7,-,TRBV11-3,-,CASSKGLEGSYEQYF,TGTGCCAGCAGCAAGGGACTTGAGGGCTCCTACGAGCAGTACTTC
TRBJ1-1,-,TRBV4-2,-,CASSSSGGESTEAFF,TGTGCCAGCAGTAGTTCGGGGGGCGAGAGCACTGAAGCTTTCTTT
TRBJ1-6,-,TRBV10-3,-,CAISDTQASSYNSPLHF,TGTGCCATCAGTGATACGCAGGCGAGCTCCTATAATTCACCCCTCCACTTT
TRBJ1-1,-,TRBV4-1,-,CASSHLGKRENTEAFF,TGCGCCAGCAGCCATCTCGGGAAACGGGAGAACACTGAAGCTTTCTTT
TRBJ2-1,-,TRBV9,-,CASSGFSYNEQFF,TGTGCCAGCAGCGGCTTCTCCTACAATGAGCAGTTCTTC
TRBJ2-7,-,TRBV27,-,CATLAGYEQYF,TGTGCCACCCTGGCGGGATACGAGCAGTACTTC
TRBJ2-1,-,TRBV11-2,-,CASSLNYYPTNEQFF,TGTGCCAGCAGCTTAAACTACTACCCCACCAATGAGCAGTTCTTC
TRBJ2-3,-,TRBV7-9,-,CASSPGKVPRTDTQYF,TGTGCCAGCAGCCCCGGGAAGGTTCCGCGCACAGATACGCAGTATTTT
TRBJ1-1,-,TRBV5-5,-,CASSPVRMNTEAFF,TGTGCCAGCAGCCCGGTAAGAATGAACACTGAAGCTTTCTTT
TRBJ2-7,TRBD2,TRBV28,-,CASSIAGGPGEQYF,TGTGCCAGCAGTATAGCGGGAGGGCCTGGCGAGCAGTACTTC
TRBJ1-2,-,TRBV7-9,-,CASSLGSGNYGYTF,TGTGCCAGCAGCTTGGGGTCGGGGAACTATGGCTACACCTTC
TRBJ2-7,TRBD2,TRBV6-1,-,CASSGDYYEQYF,TGTGCCAGCAGTGGGGACTACTACGAGCAGTACTTC
TRBJ2-7,TRBD1,TRBV5-1,-,CASSLRSGTGSYEQYF,TGCGCCAGCAGCTTACGATCGGGGACAGGGAGCTACGAGCAGTACTTC
TRBJ2-5,TRBD2,TRBV27,-,CASRAGNEETQYF,TGTGCCAGCAGAGCGGGAAACGAAGAGACCCAGTACTTC
TRBJ2-3,-,TRBV5-6,-,CASSWGSEDTQYF,TGTGCCAGCAGCTGGGGTAGCGAAGATACGCAGTATTTT
TRBJ2-2,-,TRBV5-8,-,CASSLVGAGSWTGELFF,TGTGCCAGCAGCCTGGTCGGGGCGGGGTCGTGGACCGGGGAGCTGTTTTTT
TRBJ2-7,-,TRBV9,-,CASSVKIRQYF,TGTGCCAGCAGCGTTAAGATACGGCAGTACTTC
TRBJ2-3,TRBD2,TRBV7-3,-,CASSLLAGGNTDTQYF,TGTGCCAGCAGCTTATTAGCGGGAGGAAACACAGATACGCAGTATTTT
TRBJ1-1,-,TRBV14,-,CASSPSVNTEAFF,TGTGCCAGCAGCCCTTCGGTGAACACTGAAGCTTTCTTT
TRBJ2-7,-,TRBV5-1,few,CASRLGSAYEQYF,TGCGCCAGCAGGCTTGGCAGCGCCTACGAGCAGTACTTC
TRBJ2-1,TRBD2,TRBV4-1,-,CASSQYRAGGSYNEQFF,TGCGCCAGCAGCCAGTACAGAGCGGGAGGCTCCTACAATGAGCAGTTCTTC
TRBJ2-7,TRBD2,TRBV28,-,CASSPGASGSMLYF,TGTGCCAGCTCCCCTGGGGCTAGCGGGAGTATGTTGTACTTC
TRBJ2-7,-,TRBV7-9,-,CASSTGDLPRHEQYF,TGTGCCAGCAGCACTGGGGACCTTCCCCGCCACGAGCAGTACTTC
TRBJ2-1,-,TRBV4-1,-,CASSPSPSVINEQFF,TGCGCCAGCAGCCCCAGTCCGTCAGTAATCAATGAGCAGTTCTTC
TRBJ2-2,-,TRBV20-1,-,CSAGVSGELFF,TGCAGTGCGGGGGTCTCCGGGGAGCTGTTTTTT
TRBJ1-2,-,TRBV7-8,-,CASSLGAAAEDTF,TGTGCCAGCAGCTTAGGCGCGGCAGCGGAAGACACCTTC
TRBJ2-2,-,TRBV28,-,CASSFQGLGELFF,TGTGCCAGCAGTTTTCAGGGGCTCGGGGAGCTGTTTTTT
TRBJ1-1,TRBD1,TRBV7-3,-,CASSLSGQANTEAFF,TGTGCCAGCAGCTTATCGGGACAGGCGAACACTGAAGCTTTCTTT